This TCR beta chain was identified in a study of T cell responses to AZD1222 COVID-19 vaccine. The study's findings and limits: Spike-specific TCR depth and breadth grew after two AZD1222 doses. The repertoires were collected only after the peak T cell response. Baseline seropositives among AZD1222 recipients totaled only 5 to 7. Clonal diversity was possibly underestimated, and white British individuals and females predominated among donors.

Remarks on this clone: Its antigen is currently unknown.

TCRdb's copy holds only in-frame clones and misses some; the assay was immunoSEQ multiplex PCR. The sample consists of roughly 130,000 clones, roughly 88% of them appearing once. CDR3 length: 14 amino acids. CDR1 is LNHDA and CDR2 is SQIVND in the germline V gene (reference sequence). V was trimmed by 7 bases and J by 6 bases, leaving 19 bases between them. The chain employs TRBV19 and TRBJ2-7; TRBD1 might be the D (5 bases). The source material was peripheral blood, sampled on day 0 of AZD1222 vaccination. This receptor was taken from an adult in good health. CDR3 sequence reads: CASKNWQGQGEQYF. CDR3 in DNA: TGTGCCAGTAAGAATTGGCAGGGCCAGGGCGAGCAGTACTTC.